This TCR beta chain was obtained from a study of shared clonotypes between healthy human individuals. Donors were Caucasian adults residing in Nashville, Tennessee, USA. Notes on the study in general: Among four donors, approximately 5% of naive CD4 clonotypes were found in common.

Generated by immunoSEQ multiplex PCR, the TCRdb table keeps only in-frame clones and is missing some. In the table there are more than 200,000 clones, under 80% of which are singletons. Concerning this clone: Its antigen is unknown.

CDR1 and CDR2 (germline): SGHKS, YYEKEE (reference sequence). This CDR3 region has 15 residues. Trimming shortened V by 1 base and J by 0 bases, and 8 bases separated the two germline ends. The specimen sequenced was memory CD4+ T cells sorted from blood. The subset denotes: CD45RA-negative fraction. The sequence was collected from a man in his thirties or forties in good health. J is TRBJ1-5 and V is TRBV5-5; D not certain. The CDR3 reads CASSLTEDSNQPQHF. CDR3 nucleotide sequence: TGTGCCAGCAGCTTGACGGAGGATAGCAATCAGCCCCAGCATTTT.